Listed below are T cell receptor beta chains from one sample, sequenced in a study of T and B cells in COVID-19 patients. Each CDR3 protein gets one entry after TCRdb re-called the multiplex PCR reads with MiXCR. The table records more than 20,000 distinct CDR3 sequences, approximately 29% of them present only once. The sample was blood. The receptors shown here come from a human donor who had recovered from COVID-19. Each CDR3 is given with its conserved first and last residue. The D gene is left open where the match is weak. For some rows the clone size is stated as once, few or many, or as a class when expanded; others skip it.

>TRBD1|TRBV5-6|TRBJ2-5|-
TGTGCCAGCAGCTTGGTTTCAGGGGGCAGGGAGACCCAGTACTTC
CASSLVSGGRETQYF
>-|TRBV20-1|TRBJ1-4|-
TGCAGTGCTAGATGGTTCACGGCGGATGAAAAACTGTTTTTT
CSARWFTADEKLFF
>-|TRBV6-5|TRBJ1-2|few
TGTGCCAGCAGTTACTCGGGGCGCATAAACTATGGCTACACCTTC
CASSYSGRINYGYTF
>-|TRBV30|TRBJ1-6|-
TGTGCCAGCAGTGCCCGGGCGGGAGCTAATTCACCCCTCCACTTT
CASSARAGANSPLHF
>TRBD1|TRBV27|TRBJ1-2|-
TGTGCCAGCAGTTTAGTCGCAGGGGGCGATCGGAATAGTGGCTACACCTTC
CASSLVAGGDRNSGYTF
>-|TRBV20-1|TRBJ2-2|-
TGCAGTGCTAGGGACACCGGGGAGCTGTTTTTT
CSARDTGELFF
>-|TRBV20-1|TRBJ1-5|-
TGCAGTGCTAGGCACAGGGCTAGCAATCAGCCCCAGCATTTT
CSARHRASNQPQHF
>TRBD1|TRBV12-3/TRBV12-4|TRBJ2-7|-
TGTGCCAGCAGTTGGGGACAGGGTATAATCTACGAGCAGTACTTC
CASSWGQGIIYEQYF
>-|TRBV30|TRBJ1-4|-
TGTGCCTGCAGCCGGGACGGGGGGATTGGTGAAAAACTGTTTTTT
CACSRDGGIGEKLFF
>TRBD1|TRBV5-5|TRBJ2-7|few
TGTGCCAGCAGCAGGGGACAGGGGGCTGGGGAGCAGTACTTC
CASSRGQGAGEQYF
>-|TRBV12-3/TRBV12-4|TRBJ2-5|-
TGTGCCAGCAGCCCGGTTCGGGGCCGGGCACAGTACTTC
CASSPVRGRAQYF
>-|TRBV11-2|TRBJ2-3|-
TGTGCCAGCAGCTTCTCTATTGCACCCACAGATACGCAGTATTTT
CASSFSIAPTDTQYF
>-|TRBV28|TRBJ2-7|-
TGTGCCAGCAGTTTAGCCGCCAGCGAGCAGTACTTC
CASSLAASEQYF
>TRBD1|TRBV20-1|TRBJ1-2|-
TGCAGTGCTAGAACGGCAGGGGGCTATAATGGCTACACCTTC
CSARTAGGYNGYTF
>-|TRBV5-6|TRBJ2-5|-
TGTGCCAGCAGCTTAAGGCCAACGAGGGGACGAGAGACCCAGTACTTC
CASSLRPTRGRETQYF
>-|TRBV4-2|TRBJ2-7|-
TGTGCCAGCAGCCAAGTTGGGACCGGCGGCGGCGAGCAGTACTTC
CASSQVGTGGGEQYF
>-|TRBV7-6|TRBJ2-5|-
TGTGCCAGCAGCTCGGGCGCCGTGGAGACCCAGTACTTC
CASSSGAVETQYF
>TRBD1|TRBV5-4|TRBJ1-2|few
TGTGCCAGCAGCTTGCCGGGACAGGCTAACTATGGCTACACCTTC
CASSLPGQANYGYTF
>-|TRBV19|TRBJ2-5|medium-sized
TGTGCCAGTAGTGTGGACGTCCAACGGGAGACCCAGTACTTC
CASSVDVQRETQYF
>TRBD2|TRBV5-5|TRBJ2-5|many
TGTGCCAGCAGCTTGTTTAGCGGGGGACAAGAGACCCAGTACTTC
CASSLFSGGQETQYF
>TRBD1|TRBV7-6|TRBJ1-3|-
TGTGCCAGCAGCACCCGGGACAGGGGTAACTACCCCTCTGGAAACACCATATATTTT
CASSTRDRGNYPSGNTIYF
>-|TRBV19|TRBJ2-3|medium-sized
TGTGCCAGTAGTCCAGGACGACAGAGCACAGATACGCAGTATTTT
CASSPGRQSTDTQYF
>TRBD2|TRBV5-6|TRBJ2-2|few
TGTGCCAGCAGCTTCGGGACTAGCGGAATCGGGGAGCTGTTTTTT
CASSFGTSGIGELFF
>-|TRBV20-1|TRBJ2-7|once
TGCAGTGCTAGAGAGTTAGGAGGGCCCTACGAGCAGTACTTC
CSARELGGPYEQYF
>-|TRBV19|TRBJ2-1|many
TGTGCCAGTAGTTTGGACAGGGAGGGTGAGCAGTTCTTC
CASSLDREGEQFF
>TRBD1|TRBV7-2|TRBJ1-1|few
TGTGCCAGCAGCTTGACAGGGTTGAACACTGAAGCTTTCTTT
CASSLTGLNTEAFF
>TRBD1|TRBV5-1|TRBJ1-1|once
TGCGCCAGCAGCTCACAGGGGATGGGTACTGAAGCTTTCTTT
CASSSQGMGTEAFF
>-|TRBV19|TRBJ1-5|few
TGTGCCAGTAGTCCCAGGCGGCAGGGCAATCAGCCCCAGCATTTT
CASSPRRQGNQPQHF
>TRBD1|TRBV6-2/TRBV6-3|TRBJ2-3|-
TGTGTCAGCAGTTTGGGACAGGGGGCCTTCATTCCGCAGTATTTT
CVSSLGQGAFIPQYF
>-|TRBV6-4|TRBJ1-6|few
TGTGCCAGCAATAGGGACCCGGGTTCACCCCTCCACTTT
CASNRDPGSPLHF
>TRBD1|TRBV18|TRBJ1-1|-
TGTGCCAGCTCACAAGACAGGGGGTACGGGGAAGCTTTCTTT
CASSQDRGYGEAFF
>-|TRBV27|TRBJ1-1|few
TGTGCCAGCACTTCTGGGGGGGTAAGGACTGAAGCTTTCTTT
CASTSGGVRTEAFF
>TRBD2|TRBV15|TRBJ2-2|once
TGTGCCACCAGCCGTCTATGGTTAGCGGGGGAGGGGGGGGGGACCGGGGAGCTGTTTTTT
CATSRLWLAGEGGGTGELFF
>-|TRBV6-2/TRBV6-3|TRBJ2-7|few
TGTGCCAGCAGTTACGAAGACAGTACCTCCTCCTACGAGCAGTACTTC
CASSYEDSTSSYEQYF
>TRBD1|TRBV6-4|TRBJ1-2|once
TGTGCCAGCAGTGACCGAGCAGGGGGAAACTATGGCTACACCTTC
CASSDRAGGNYGYTF
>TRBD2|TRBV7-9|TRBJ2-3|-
TGTGCCAGCAGCCCGAGACCCGGGACTAGCGGGGGGCCTAGCACAGATACGCAGTATTTT
CASSPRPGTSGGPSTDTQYF
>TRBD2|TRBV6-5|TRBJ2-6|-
TGTGCCAGCAGCTTTGGGGGAGGGTACGGGGCCAACGTCCTGACTTTC
CASSFGGGYGANVLTF
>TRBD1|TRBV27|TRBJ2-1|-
TGTGCCAGCACCGGGACAGGAGCCGCCTACAATGAGCAGTTCTTC
CASTGTGAAYNEQFF
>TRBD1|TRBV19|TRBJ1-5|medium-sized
TGTGCCAGTAGCCACAGGGGAGGGAGCAATCAGCCCCAGCATTTT
CASSHRGGSNQPQHF
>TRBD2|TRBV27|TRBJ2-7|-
TGTGCCAGCAGTTTACTATCCGTATTAGCGGGAGCGGGTGAGCAGTACTTC
CASSLLSVLAGAGEQYF
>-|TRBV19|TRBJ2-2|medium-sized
TGTGCCAGTAGACTCTACACCGGGGAGCTGTTTTTT
CASRLYTGELFF
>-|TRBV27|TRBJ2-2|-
TGTGCCACGAGTGAATCCGGGGGCTCGCGAGGCACCGGGGAGCTGTTTTTT
CATSESGGSRGTGELFF
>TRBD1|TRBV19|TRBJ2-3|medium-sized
TGTGCCAGTAGTATAAGGGACAGGGATTGGGCAGATACGCAGTATTTT
CASSIRDRDWADTQYF
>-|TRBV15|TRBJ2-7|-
TGTGCCACCAGCCGCGGGGGCGGGAGCTACTACGAGCAGTACTTC
CATSRGGGSYYEQYF
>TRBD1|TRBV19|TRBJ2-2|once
TGTGCCAGTAGGACCGGGACAGGGAACACCGGGGAGCTGTTTTTT
CASRTGTGNTGELFF
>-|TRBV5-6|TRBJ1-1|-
TGTGCCAGCAGCTTGGGACCGACTGAAGCTTTCTTT
CASSLGPTEAFF
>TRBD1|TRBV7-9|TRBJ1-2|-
TGTGCCAGCAGCCCGGGACAGGGGTTCACTAACTATGGCTACACCTTC
CASSPGQGFTNYGYTF
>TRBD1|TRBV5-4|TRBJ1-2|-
TGTGCCAGCAGCCCTGCCGGGACAGGGGGTTTTGGCTACACCTTC
CASSPAGTGGFGYTF
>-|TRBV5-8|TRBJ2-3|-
TGTGCCAGCAGCCTGACCCCGGACTACCGTAAAATCACAGATACGCAGTATTTT
CASSLTPDYRKITDTQYF
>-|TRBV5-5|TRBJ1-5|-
TGTGCCAGCAGCTTGGACAGCAATCAGCCCCAGCATTTT
CASSLDSNQPQHF
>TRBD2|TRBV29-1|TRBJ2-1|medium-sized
TGCAGCGTTGAAAGGGTTGCGGGAGGGCCTAGGGATGAGCAGTTCTTC
CSVERVAGGPRDEQFF
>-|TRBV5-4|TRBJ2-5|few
TGTGCCAGCAGCCCGGGTGGAGGGCGAACGACTGGGGAGACCCAGTACTTC
CASSPGGGRTTGETQYF
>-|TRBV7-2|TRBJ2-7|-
TGTGCCAGCAGCGACTCACTAGGAAATTTCCACGAGCAGTACTTC
CASSDSLGNFHEQYF
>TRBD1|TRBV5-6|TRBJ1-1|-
TGTGCCAGCAGCCCCGGGACAGGGGAAAACACTGAAGCTTTCTTT
CASSPGTGENTEAFF
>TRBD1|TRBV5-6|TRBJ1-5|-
TGTGCCAGCAGCGCCGACGGGACAGGGGGCGCGTATCAGCCCCAGCATTTT
CASSADGTGGAYQPQHF